These T cell receptor beta chains were read from a single sample in a study of cytomegalovirus exposure and HLA in healthy donors. Assay: immunoSEQ multiplex PCR; the TCRdb copy retains only in-frame clones and omits some. Here the sample spans approximately 110,000 clones, approximately 73% being singletons. The sequenced material came from PBMCs. These receptors were taken from a man between 35 and 55 years old in good health and CMV-seronegative. Both conserved end residues are part of each CDR3. The D gene is left open where the match is weak. Expanded clones are given a class, and other clones once, few, many or no size at all.

size,D,V,length,J,CDR3,DNA
NA,NA,TRBV7-2,15,TRBJ2-7,CASSSSGTNSYEQYF,TGTGCCAGCAGCTCCTCCGGGACAAACTCCTACGAGCAGTACTTC
NA,NA,TRBV15,14,TRBJ2-7,CATSRDMAVYEQYF,TGTGCCACCAGCAGAGATATGGCAGTCTACGAGCAGTACTTC
few,TRBD1,TRBV6-1,13,TRBJ1-4,CAISMDRGEKLFF,TGTGCCATAAGTATGGACAGGGGTGAAAAACTGTTTTTT
NA,NA,TRBV10-3,12,TRBJ2-5,CAISGQEETQYF,TGTGCCATCAGTGGACAGGAAGAGACCCAGTACTTC
NA,TRBD1,TRBV4-1,17,TRBJ2-6,CASSQGPGTAGANVLTF,TGCGCCAGCAGCCAGGGTCCTGGGACAGCTGGGGCCAACGTCCTGACTTTC
NA,TRBD1,TRBV19,19,TRBJ2-6,CASSTTGSGQISGANVLTF,TGTGCCAGTAGTACTACGGGCTCGGGACAGATCTCTGGGGCCAACGTCCTGACTTTC
NA,TRBD2,TRBV7-9,16,TRBJ2-5,CASSLTGGANQETQYF,TGTGCCAGCAGCTTAACGGGGGGGGCGAACCAAGAGACCCAGTACTTC
NA,TRBD1,TRBV7-2,16,TRBJ2-7,CASSLALGQGSHEQYF,TGTGCCAGCAGCTTAGCGCTTGGACAGGGAAGCCACGAGCAGTACTTC
NA,NA,TRBV10-3,13,TRBJ2-1,CAITDRSDNEQFF,TGTGCCATCACCGACAGGTCGGACAATGAGCAGTTCTTC
once,TRBD1,TRBV7-8,14,TRBJ1-5,CASSIDRDNQPQHF,TGTGCCAGCAGCATTGACAGGGACAATCAGCCCCAGCATTTT
NA,NA,TRBV29-1,13,TRBJ2-7,CSVESQTSYEQYF,TGCAGCGTTGAGAGCCAGACTTCCTACGAGCAGTACTTC
NA,TRBD2,TRBV19,16,TRBJ2-5,CASSIAGLAFGETQYF,TGTGCCAGTAGTATCGCGGGACTAGCGTTTGGAGAGACCCAGTACTTC
NA,NA,TRBV5-6,14,TRBJ1-2,CASSSAGENYGYTF,TGTGCCAGCAGCTCTGCAGGGGAAAACTATGGCTACACCTTC
NA,NA,TRBV11-2,16,TRBJ1-4,CASSSIYGATNEKLFF,TGTGCCAGCAGCTCCATCTACGGTGCAACTAATGAAAAACTGTTTTTT
NA,NA,TRBV7-2,15,TRBJ2-5,CASSLATSYGETQYF,TGTGCCAGCAGCTTGGCTACTAGTTACGGAGAGACCCAGTACTTC
NA,NA,TRBV5-1,11,TRBJ2-5,CASSFGETQYF,TGCGCCAGCAGCTTCGGAGAGACCCAGTACTTC
NA,NA,TRBV7-3,15,TRBJ1-1,CASSLNPKRGTEAFF,TGTGCCAGCAGCTTAAATCCGAAAAGGGGCACTGAAGCTTTCTTT
NA,NA,TRBV11-2,15,TRBJ2-1,CASSLGRGSLDEQFF,TGTGCCAGCAGCTTAGGCAGGGGCTCCCTAGATGAGCAGTTCTTC
NA,TRBD2,TRBV25-1,16,TRBJ2-5,CASAVGGGASQETQYF,TGTGCCAGCGCCGTCGGGGGGGGCGCGTCTCAAGAGACCCAGTACTTC
NA,NA,TRBV4-2,13,TRBJ2-3,CASSTVEADTQYF,TGTGCCAGCAGCACGGTAGAAGCAGATACGCAGTATTTT
NA,TRBD1,TRBV4-1,15,TRBJ1-2,CASSQDAGQSYGYTF,TGCGCCAGCAGCCAAGATGCGGGACAGAGCTATGGCTACACCTTC
once,TRBD1,TRBV7-9,14,TRBJ2-7,CASIGTGGPYEQYF,TGTGCCAGCATCGGGACAGGGGGACCCTACGAGCAGTACTTC
NA,TRBD1,TRBV7-8,14,TRBJ1-2,CASSLTGQGGGYTF,TGTGCCAGCAGCCTGACCGGACAGGGTGGTGGCTACACCTTC
NA,NA,TRBV4-2,13,TRBJ2-3,CASSQLMTDTQYF,TGTGCCAGCAGCCAATTAATGACAGATACGCAGTATTTT
once,NA,TRBV6-1,15,TRBJ1-4,CAIGGGPPRDEKLFF,TGTGCCATAGGAGGCGGACCGCCGAGGGATGAAAAACTGTTTTTT
NA,NA,TRBV4-3,14,TRBJ1-2,CASSQLTRSYGYTF,TGCGCCAGCAGCCAACTGACGAGGTCCTATGGCTACACCTTC
NA,NA,TRBV6-6,13,TRBJ1-1,CASSYPGGTEAFF,TGTGCCAGCAGTTACCCGGGAGGCACTGAAGCTTTCTTT
NA,TRBD1,TRBV28,15,TRBJ2-7,CASRPGTGGSYEQYF,TGTGCCAGCAGGCCAGGGACAGGGGGCTCCTACGAGCAGTACTTC
NA,TRBD2,TRBV27,16,TRBJ2-5,CASSRKAGGPQETQYF,TGTGCCAGCAGCCGCAAAGCGGGGGGGCCTCAGGAGACCCAGTACTTC
NA,TRBD2,TRBV10-2,14,TRBJ2-1,CASSKGLGYNEQFF,TGCGCCAGCAGTAAGGGACTAGGATACAATGAGCAGTTCTTC
NA,TRBD2,TRBV27,15,TRBJ2-2,CASSQTSGGTGELFF,TGTGCCAGCAGTCAGACTAGCGGGGGCACCGGGGAGCTGTTTTTT
NA,NA,TRBV9,15,TRBJ1-2,CASSVGFRDFYGYTF,TGTGCCAGCAGCGTGGGGTTCCGGGACTTCTATGGCTACACCTTC
NA,TRBD2,TRBV10-1,15,TRBJ2-3,CARTSWGGNTDTQYF,TGCGCCAGGACGAGTTGGGGGGGGAACACAGATACGCAGTATTTT
NA,TRBD1,TRBV15,14,TRBJ1-2,CATSREQGAWGYTF,TGTGCCACCAGCAGAGAACAGGGGGCTTGGGGCTACACCTTC
NA,NA,TRBV18,14,TRBJ1-4,CASSPPGGNEKLFF,TGTGCCAGCTCACCACCAGGGGGAAATGAAAAACTGTTTTTT
NA,NA,TRBV5-4,12,TRBJ2-2,CASSEQDGELFF,TGTGCCAGCAGCGAACAGGACGGGGAGCTGTTTTTT
NA,TRBD1,TRBV11-3,17,TRBJ2-3,CASSFGRDRGHTDTQYF,TGTGCCAGCAGCTTTGGCCGGGACAGGGGGCACACAGATACGCAGTATTTT
NA,NA,TRBV5-1,16,TRBJ2-3,CASSLVVAPSTDTQYF,TGCGCCAGCAGCTTGGTGGTGGCTCCTAGCACAGATACGCAGTATTTT
NA,TRBD1,TRBV6-1,13,TRBJ1-6,CASSQGAVSPLHF,TGTGCCAGCAGCCAGGGGGCCGTTTCACCCCTCCACTTT
once,NA,TRBV2,15,TRBJ2-2,CASSERATGTGELFF,TGTGCCAGCAGCGAACGCGCGACTGGGACCGGGGAGCTGTTTTTT
few,NA,TRBV9,17,TRBJ2-3,CASSVGFQAMGTDTQYF,TGTGCCAGCAGCGTAGGGTTCCAGGCGATGGGCACAGATACGCAGTATTTT
NA,NA,TRBV2,11,TRBJ1-1,CAGGVNTEAFF,TGTGCCGGCGGAGTGAACACTGAAGCTTTCTTT
few,TRBD1,TRBV7-9,16,TRBJ1-2,CASSYSTGASIYGYTF,TGTGCCAGCAGCTACTCAACAGGGGCGTCGATCTATGGCTACACCTTC
NA,TRBD1,TRBV2,14,TRBJ2-3,CASRRDRGRDTQYF,TGTGCCAGCAGACGGGACAGGGGGCGGGATACGCAGTATTTT
NA,NA,TRBV5-1,16,TRBJ1-2,CASSQNPTARFYGYTF,TGCGCCAGCAGCCAGAACCCGACAGCAAGATTCTATGGCTACACCTTC
NA,TRBD1,TRBV4-3,16,TRBJ2-7,CASSDNRGLVDYEQYF,TGCGCCAGCAGCGATAACAGGGGGCTGGTGGACTACGAGCAGTACTTC
NA,NA,TRBV6-6,10,TRBJ1-1,CAIGDTEAFF,TGTGCCATAGGGGACACTGAAGCTTTCTTT
few,TRBD1,TRBV6-6,15,TRBJ1-6,CASSYDRGGNSPLHF,TGTGCCAGCAGTTACGACAGGGGTGGGAATTCACCCCTCCACTTT
few,TRBD1,TRBV5-1,20,TRBJ2-3,CASRRAPPSLGTGYTDTQYF,TGCGCCAGCAGGAGGGCCCCACCTTCTCTCGGGACAGGGTACACAGATACGCAGTATTTT
NA,NA,TRBV28,13,TRBJ1-2,CASSSSTNYGYTF,TGTGCCAGCAGTTCGAGCACTAACTATGGCTACACCTTC
NA,TRBD2,TRBV11-2,14,TRBJ2-1,CASSGLAGYNEQFF,TGTGCCAGCAGCGGACTAGCGGGATACAATGAGCAGTTCTTC
NA,NA,TRBV4-3,17,TRBJ2-1,CASSQEFARGSYNEQFF,TGCGCCAGCAGCCAAGAGTTCGCAAGGGGATCCTACAATGAGCAGTTCTTC
NA,TRBD2,TRBV7-2,14,TRBJ2-7,CASSLRAGGDEQYF,TGTGCCAGCAGCTTACGGGCGGGGGGGGACGAGCAGTACTTC